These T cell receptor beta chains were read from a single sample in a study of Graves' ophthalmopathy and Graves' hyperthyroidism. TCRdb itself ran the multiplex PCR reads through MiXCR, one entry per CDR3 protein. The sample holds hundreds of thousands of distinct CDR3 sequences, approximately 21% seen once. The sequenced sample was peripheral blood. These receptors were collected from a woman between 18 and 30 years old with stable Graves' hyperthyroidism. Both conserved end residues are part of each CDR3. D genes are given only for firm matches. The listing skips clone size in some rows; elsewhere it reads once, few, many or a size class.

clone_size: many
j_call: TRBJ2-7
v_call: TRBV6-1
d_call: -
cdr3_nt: TGTGCCAGCAGTGAAACGGCTAGCTACGAGCAGTACTTC
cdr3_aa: CASSETASYEQYF

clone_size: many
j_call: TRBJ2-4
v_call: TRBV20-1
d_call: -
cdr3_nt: TGCAGTGCTAGAGATCATGTCTCGGGAATAAACATTCAGTACTTC
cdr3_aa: CSARDHVSGINIQYF

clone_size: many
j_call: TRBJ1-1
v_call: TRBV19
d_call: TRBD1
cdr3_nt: TGTGCCAGTAGTATAAGAAGGGGGCAGTCCATGAACACTGAAGCTTTCTTT
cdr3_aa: CASSIRRGQSMNTEAFF

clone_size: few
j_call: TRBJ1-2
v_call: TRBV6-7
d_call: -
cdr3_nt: TGTGCCAGCAGGATAAGTAACTATGGCTACACCTTC
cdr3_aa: CASRISNYGYTF

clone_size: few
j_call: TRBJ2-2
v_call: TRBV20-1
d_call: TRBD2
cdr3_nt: TGCAGTGCTAGACATATAGCGGGGGGGATCGGGGAGCTGTTTTTT
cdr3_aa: CSARHIAGGIGELFF

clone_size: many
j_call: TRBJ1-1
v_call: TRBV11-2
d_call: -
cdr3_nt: TGTGCCAGCAGCTTAATCTCAAGGGTAAACACTGAAGCTTTCTTT
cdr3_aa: CASSLISRVNTEAFF

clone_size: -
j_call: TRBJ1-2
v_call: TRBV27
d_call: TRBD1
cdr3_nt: TGTGCCAGCAGTCACTCAGGGGGCGCTGGCTACACCTTC
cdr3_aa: CASSHSGGAGYTF

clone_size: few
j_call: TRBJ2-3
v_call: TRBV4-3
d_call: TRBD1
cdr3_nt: TGCGCCAGCAGCCCCGGAGGACAGGCCACAGATACGCAGTATTTT
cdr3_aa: CASSPGGQATDTQYF

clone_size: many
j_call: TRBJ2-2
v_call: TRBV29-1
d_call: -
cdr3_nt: TGCAGCGTTAAGACACTAACGAACACCGGGGAGCTGTTTTTT
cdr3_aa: CSVKTLTNTGELFF

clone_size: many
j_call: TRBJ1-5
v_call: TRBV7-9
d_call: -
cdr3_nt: TGTGCCAGCAGCTTAGGCACAGGAGATAGCAATCAGCCCCAGCATTTT
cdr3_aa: CASSLGTGDSNQPQHF

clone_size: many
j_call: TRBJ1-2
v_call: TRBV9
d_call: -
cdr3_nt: TGTGCCAGCAGCGTAGGGGGTTCGGACTATGGCTACACCTTC
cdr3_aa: CASSVGGSDYGYTF

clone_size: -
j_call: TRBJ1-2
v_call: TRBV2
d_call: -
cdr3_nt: TGTGCCAGCAGTCTTCGGACAGCTAAATATGGCTACACCTTC
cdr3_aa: CASSLRTAKYGYTF

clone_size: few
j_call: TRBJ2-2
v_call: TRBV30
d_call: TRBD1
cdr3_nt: TGTGCCTGGAGGACAATACAGGGGATCGGCGGGGAGCTGTTTTTT
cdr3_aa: CAWRTIQGIGGELFF

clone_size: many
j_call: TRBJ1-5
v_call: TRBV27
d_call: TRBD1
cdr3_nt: TGTGCCAGCAGGGACAGGGCAGGCAATCAGCCCCAGCATTTT
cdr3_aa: CASRDRAGNQPQHF

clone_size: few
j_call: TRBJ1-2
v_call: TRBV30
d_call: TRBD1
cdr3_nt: TGTGCCTGGAGTGTACCCTGGGACAGATACTTCTATGGCTACACCTTC
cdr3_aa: CAWSVPWDRYFYGYTF

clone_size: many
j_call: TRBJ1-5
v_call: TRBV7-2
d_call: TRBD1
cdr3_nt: TGTGCCAGCAGCCGACAGGGCGATCAGCCCCAGCATTTT
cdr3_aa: CASSRQGDQPQHF

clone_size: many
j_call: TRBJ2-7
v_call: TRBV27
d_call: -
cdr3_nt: TGTGCCAGCAGTTTAGGGTGGGGTCCCTACGAGCAGTACTTC
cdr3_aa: CASSLGWGPYEQYF

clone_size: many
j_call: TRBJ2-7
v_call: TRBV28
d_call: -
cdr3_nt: TGTGCCAGCAGTTCACCGGGACAAACCTATGAGCAGTACTTC
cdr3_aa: CASSSPGQTYEQYF

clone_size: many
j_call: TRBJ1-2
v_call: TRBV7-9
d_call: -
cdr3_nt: TGTGCCAGCAGCTTAGCCATGGGGACCGAGAATGGCTACACCTTC
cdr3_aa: CASSLAMGTENGYTF

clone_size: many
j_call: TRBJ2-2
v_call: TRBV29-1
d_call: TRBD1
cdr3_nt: TGCAGCGTTGCTGGGACAGGGTGGGCCGGGGAGCTGTTTTTT
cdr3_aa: CSVAGTGWAGELFF

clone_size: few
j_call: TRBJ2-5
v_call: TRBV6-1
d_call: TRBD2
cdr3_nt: TGTGCCAGCGATGGGGTAGCGGGAGCAGAGACCCAGTACTTC
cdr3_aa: CASDGVAGAETQYF

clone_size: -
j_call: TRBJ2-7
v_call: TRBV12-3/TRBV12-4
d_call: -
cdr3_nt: TGTGCCAGCAGCCACCTAGGTGTCGGCTACGAGCAGTACTTC
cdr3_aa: CASSHLGVGYEQYF

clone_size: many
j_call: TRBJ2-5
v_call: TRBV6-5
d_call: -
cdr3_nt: TGTGCCAGCAGTTACACCCCCGGGGCGGGAAGACAAGAGACCCAGTACTTC
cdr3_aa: CASSYTPGAGRQETQYF

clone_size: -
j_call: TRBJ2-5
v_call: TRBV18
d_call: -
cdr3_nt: TGTGCCAGCTCACCGAAGAGTCAAGAGACCCAGTACTTC
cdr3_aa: CASSPKSQETQYF

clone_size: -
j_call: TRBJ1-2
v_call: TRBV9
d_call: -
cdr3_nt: TGTGCCAGGTCGGGGGAGGACGGCTACACCTTC
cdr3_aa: CARSGEDGYTF

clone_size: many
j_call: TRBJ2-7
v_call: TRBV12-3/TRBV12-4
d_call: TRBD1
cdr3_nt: TGTGCCAGCAGTGTTGGACAGGGACAGCAGTACTTC
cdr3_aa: CASSVGQGQQYF

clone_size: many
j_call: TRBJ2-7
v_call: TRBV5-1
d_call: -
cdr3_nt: TGCGCCAGCAGCTTAACAGGAGGCACCTCCTACGAGCAGTACTTC
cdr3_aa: CASSLTGGTSYEQYF

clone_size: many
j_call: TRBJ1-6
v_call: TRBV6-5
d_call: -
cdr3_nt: TGTGCCAGCAGTTACTCTTGGGGTTCACCCCTCCACTTT
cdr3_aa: CASSYSWGSPLHF

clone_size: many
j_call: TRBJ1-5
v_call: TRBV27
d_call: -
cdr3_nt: TGTGCCAGCAGTTTTTATGGTCAGCCCCAGCATTTT
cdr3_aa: CASSFYGQPQHF

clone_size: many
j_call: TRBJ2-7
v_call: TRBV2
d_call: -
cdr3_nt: TGTGCCAGCTTTGCGGCACGGGACTTAAGCTCCTACGAGCAGTACTTC
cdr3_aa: CASFAARDLSSYEQYF